Listed below are T cell receptor beta chains from one sample, sequenced in a study of blood T cell repertoires in COVID-19. Only in-frame clones appear in the TCRdb table, and some are missing; sequencing was by immunoSEQ multiplex PCR. The table has roughly 150,000 clones, 76% seen once. The sequenced sample consisted of peripheral blood. These receptors were taken from a woman at least 80 years old with acute or convalescent COVID-19. Each CDR3 is given with its conserved first and last residue. The D gene is left open where the match is weak. A clone size is listed for some rows: how often the clone was seen (once, few, many), or a class if it is expanded.

V	D	J	size	DNA	CDR3
TRBV2	NA	TRBJ1-6	NA	TGTGCCACACGTAGCGCTCCAAATTCACCCCTCCACTTT	CATRSAPNSPLHF
TRBV6-2/TRBV6-3	NA	TRBJ2-7	NA	TGTGCCAGCAGTGATCCGAACAGGGAGCAGTACTTC	CASSDPNREQYF
TRBV2	NA	TRBJ1-1	NA	TGTGCCAGCAGGACACTTAACACTGAAGCTTTCTTT	CASRTLNTEAFF
TRBV19	TRBD2	TRBJ2-3	NA	TGTGCCAGTAGTAGACTAGCGGGAGCCCCAGATACGCAGTATTTT	CASSRLAGAPDTQYF
TRBV6-2/TRBV6-3	TRBD1	TRBJ1-1	NA	TGTGCCAGCAGTTTAACAGGGGTTAGTACTGAAGCTTTCTTT	CASSLTGVSTEAFF
TRBV5-1	TRBD1	TRBJ1-1	NA	TGCGCCAGCAGAGGACAGGGGGCGCAAGACACTGAAGCTTTCTTT	CASRGQGAQDTEAFF
TRBV9	TRBD2	TRBJ2-5	NA	TGTGCCAGCAGCGTCGGGGGGGCCATGGAGACCCAGTACTTC	CASSVGGAMETQYF
TRBV5-4	NA	TRBJ2-7	NA	TGTGCCAGCAGCTTGGACCCAACTTCCCCCTACGAGCAGTACTTC	CASSLDPTSPYEQYF
TRBV4-1	TRBD2	TRBJ2-2	NA	TGCGCCAGCAGTCGCGGGGGGGAGAACACCGGGGAGCTGTTTTTT	CASSRGGENTGELFF
TRBV2	TRBD1	TRBJ1-2	NA	TGTGCCAGCATCCCGACAGGGGAGGAATTCGGCTACACCTTC	CASIPTGEEFGYTF
TRBV20-1	NA	TRBJ1-2	NA	TGCAGTGCTAGAGTGGTGAGGGGCTACACCTTC	CSARVVRGYTF
TRBV2	TRBD1	TRBJ1-2	NA	TGTGCCAGCAGTGAAGCGAGGACAGGGGATATAGGCTACACCTTC	CASSEARTGDIGYTF
TRBV6-5	TRBD1	TRBJ1-3	NA	TGTGCCAGCAGTAACACAGGGGGCTCTGGAAACACCATATATTTT	CASSNTGGSGNTIYF
TRBV5-8	TRBD2	TRBJ2-1	NA	TGTGCCAGCAGCTTGGGGCTAGCGGACTACAATGAGCAGTTCTTC	CASSLGLADYNEQFF
TRBV5-1	NA	TRBJ2-7	few	TGCGCCAGCAGCTCTCTACCGGGACTCGACTCCTACGAGCAGTACTTC	CASSSLPGLDSYEQYF
TRBV19	NA	TRBJ1-4	NA	TGTGCCAGTAAAGACCGAGGCTATGAAAAACTGTTTTTT	CASKDRGYEKLFF
TRBV6-2/TRBV6-3	TRBD1	TRBJ2-1	NA	TGTGCCAGCAGTTACAGGACAGGGTGGTCCTACAATGAGCAGTTCTTC	CASSYRTGWSYNEQFF
TRBV7-2	NA	TRBJ1-1	NA	TGTGCCAGCTCAGGTAGAGCTTTCTTT	CASSGRAFF
TRBV7-2	TRBD1	TRBJ2-5	NA	TGTGCCAGCAGCCCTCCGGGACAGGGGGTAGGGACCCAGTACTTC	CASSPPGQGVGTQYF
TRBV7-2	NA	TRBJ1-2	NA	TGTGCCAGCAGCTTATCCCCCAGAAACTATGGCTACACCTTC	CASSLSPRNYGYTF
TRBV20-1	TRBD1	TRBJ2-7	NA	TGCAGTGCTAGTAAGCTGGCAGGGGGTCTCGAGCAGTACTTC	CSASKLAGGLEQYF
TRBV20-1	NA	TRBJ2-1	few	TGCAGTGCTAGTACGGACAAAAATGAGCAGTTCTTC	CSASTDKNEQFF
TRBV6-5	NA	TRBJ1-3	NA	TGTGCCAGCAGTTGGGGGGGAGAGCGCGGAAACACCATATATTTT	CASSWGGERGNTIYF
TRBV25-1	TRBD1	TRBJ2-1	NA	TGTGCCAGCAGTGAATTGAGGACAGGGTTGAATGAGCAGTTCTTC	CASSELRTGLNEQFF
TRBV2	NA	TRBJ2-2	NA	TGTGCCAGCAGTGAACGGGGGTACAGATTTTACACCGGGGAGCTGTTTTTT	CASSERGYRFYTGELFF
TRBV7-3	TRBD2	TRBJ2-1	NA	TGTGCCAGCAGCTATAGCGGGAACTCCTACAATGAGCAGTTCTTC	CASSYSGNSYNEQFF
TRBV18	TRBD1	TRBJ1-1	few	TGTGCCAGCTCACCGACAGGGGGCGAAGCTTTCTTT	CASSPTGGEAFF
TRBV30	NA	TRBJ2-7	NA	TGTGCCTCATCGGACAGTCGCTACGAGCAGTACTTC	CASSDSRYEQYF
TRBV29-1	TRBD1	TRBJ2-1	once	TGCAGCGTGGTGCCGAGGGACAGCCCAAATATCGGTGAGCAGTTCTTC	CSVVPRDSPNIGEQFF
TRBV19	NA	TRBJ1-2	few	TGTGCCAGTAGTATAGGGGGCGGAAGCTATGGCTACACCTTC	CASSIGGGSYGYTF
TRBV7-2	TRBD1	TRBJ1-2	NA	TGTGCCAGCAGCTTAGTTTACGACAGGGTGAACTATGGCTACACCTTC	CASSLVYDRVNYGYTF
TRBV2	NA	TRBJ1-1	few	TGTGCCAGCAGTGAAAGCTGGACAGCTACGACTGAAGCTTTCTTT	CASSESWTATTEAFF
TRBV5-6	TRBD1	TRBJ1-1	NA	TGTGCCAGCAGCTCGACAGGGGGCGAGGAGAAAGCTTTCTTT	CASSSTGGEEKAFF
TRBV2	NA	TRBJ2-5	NA	TGTGCCAGCAGTAGTTTCGGGTTAGAGACCCAGTACTTC	CASSSFGLETQYF
TRBV3-1/TRBV3-2	TRBD2	TRBJ2-7	NA	TGTGCCAGCAGCCCACCGACTAGCGGGGCCTACGAGCAGTACTTC	CASSPPTSGAYEQYF
TRBV19	TRBD1	TRBJ1-5	NA	TGTGCCAGTAGGGGACAGGGGGGGAATCAGCCCCAGCATTTT	CASRGQGGNQPQHF
TRBV11-3	NA	TRBJ2-3	NA	TGTGCCAGCAGCTTGTCAGGTACTCATGATACGCAGTATTTT	CASSLSGTHDTQYF
TRBV2	NA	TRBJ2-2	few	TGTGCCAGCAGTGAACAGAACACCGGGGAGCTGTTTTTT	CASSEQNTGELFF
TRBV3-1/TRBV3-2	NA	TRBJ2-2	NA	TGTGCCAGCCAGCGGAGCGGGGAGCTGTTTTTT	CASQRSGELFF